This T cell receptor (beta chain) was identified during a study of OX40 agonist ivuxolimab in advanced cancers. Libraries were prepared by immunoSEQ multiplex PCR; TCRdb keeps only in-frame clonotypes and omits some of them. This repertoire shows about 48,000 clones, around nine tenths found once; its top ten account for around 10%. V gave up 0 bases and J gave up 3 bases; unmatched junction bases: 3. Germline-derived CDR1 and CDR2 are MNHEY and SVGAGI. CDR3 length: 16 residues. The rearrangement uses TRBV6-5 and TRBJ2-1; 9 nucleotides match TRBD2. The sample consisted of CD4+ or CD8+ T cells sorted from blood, taken in a trial of the OX40 agonist ivuxolimab. This TCR came from an adult with an advanced solid tumor such as melanoma, head and neck, liver or kidney cancer. The DNA for the CDR3 is TGTGCCAGCAGTTACTCCGAGACTAGCGGCTACAATGAGCAGTTCTTC. It yields the protein CASSYSETSGYNEQFF.